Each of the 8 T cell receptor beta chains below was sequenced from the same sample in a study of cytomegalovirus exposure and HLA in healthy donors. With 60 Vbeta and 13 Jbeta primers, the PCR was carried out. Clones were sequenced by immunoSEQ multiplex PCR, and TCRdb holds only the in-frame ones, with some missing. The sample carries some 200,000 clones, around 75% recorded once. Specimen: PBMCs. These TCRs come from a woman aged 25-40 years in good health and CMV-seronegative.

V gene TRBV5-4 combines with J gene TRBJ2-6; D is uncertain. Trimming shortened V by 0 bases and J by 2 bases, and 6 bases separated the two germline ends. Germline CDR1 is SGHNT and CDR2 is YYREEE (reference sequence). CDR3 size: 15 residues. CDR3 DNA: TGTGCCAGCAGCTTGGTTCAGACTGGGGCCAACGTCCTGACTTTC. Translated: CASSLVQTGANVLTF.

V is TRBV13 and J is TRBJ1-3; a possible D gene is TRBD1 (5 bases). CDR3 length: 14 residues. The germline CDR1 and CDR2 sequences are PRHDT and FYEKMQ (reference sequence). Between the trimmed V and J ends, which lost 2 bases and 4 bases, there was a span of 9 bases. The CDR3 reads CASSLQGGGNTIYF. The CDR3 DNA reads TGTGCCAGCAGCTTACAGGGTGGAGGAAACACCATATATTTT.

CDR3 sequence: CASSRRTINTGELFF. The CDR3 DNA reads as TGTGCCAGCAGCCGGAGGACTATTAACACCGGGGAGCTGTTTTTT. This chain links TRBV7-9 with TRBJ2-2; tentative D call: TRBD2 (6 bases). Trimming pared 5 bases from V and 2 bases from J, leaving 12 bases between. CDR1 is SEHNR and CDR2 is FQNEAQ in the germline V gene (reference sequence). The length of the CDR3 is 15 residues. The full variable domain, completed using reference TRBV7-9 and TRBJ2-2, is DTGVSQNPRHKITKRGQNVTFRCDPISEHNRLYWYRQTLGQGPEFLTYFQNEAQLEKSRLLSDRFSAERPKGSFSTLEIQRTEQGDSAMYLCASSRRTINTGELFFGEGSRLTVL.

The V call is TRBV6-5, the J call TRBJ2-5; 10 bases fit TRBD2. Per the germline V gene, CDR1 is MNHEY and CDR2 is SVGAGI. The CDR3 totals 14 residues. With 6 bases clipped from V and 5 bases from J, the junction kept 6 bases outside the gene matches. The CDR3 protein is CASSPGLASETQYF. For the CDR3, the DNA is TGTGCCAGCAGCCCGGGACTAGCGTCGGAGACCCAGTACTTC.

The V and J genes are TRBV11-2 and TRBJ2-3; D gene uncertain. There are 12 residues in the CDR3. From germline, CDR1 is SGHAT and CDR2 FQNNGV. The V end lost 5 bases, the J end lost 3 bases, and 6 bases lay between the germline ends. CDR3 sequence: CASSPTTDTQYF. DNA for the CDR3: TGTGCCAGCAGCCCCACTACAGATACGCAGTATTTT.

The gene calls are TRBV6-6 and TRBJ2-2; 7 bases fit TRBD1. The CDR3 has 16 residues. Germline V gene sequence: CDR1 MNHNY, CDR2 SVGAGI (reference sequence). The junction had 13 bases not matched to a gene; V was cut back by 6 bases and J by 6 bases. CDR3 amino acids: CASSQSPGTAAGELFF. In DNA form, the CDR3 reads TGTGCCAGCAGCCAGTCCCCCGGGACAGCGGCCGGGGAGCTGTTTTTT.

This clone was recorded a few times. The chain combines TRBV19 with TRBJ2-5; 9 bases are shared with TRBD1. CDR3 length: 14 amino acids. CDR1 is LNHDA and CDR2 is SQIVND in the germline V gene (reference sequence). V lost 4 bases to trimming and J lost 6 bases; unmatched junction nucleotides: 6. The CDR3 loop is CASSRAGTGKTQYF. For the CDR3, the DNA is TGTGCCAGTAGTAGGGCCGGGACAGGGAAGACCCAGTACTTC.

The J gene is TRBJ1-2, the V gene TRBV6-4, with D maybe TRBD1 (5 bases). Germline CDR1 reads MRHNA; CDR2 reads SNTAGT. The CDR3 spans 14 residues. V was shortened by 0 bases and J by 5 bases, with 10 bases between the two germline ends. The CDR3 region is CASSDSRTSYGYTF. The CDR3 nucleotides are TGTGCCAGCAGTGACTCGAGGACATCTTATGGCTACACCTTC.